The source of this T cell receptor (beta chain) is a study of cytomegalovirus exposure and HLA in healthy donors. Study conclusions and caveats: There were 150 to 200 TCR beta chains listed as cytomegalovirus-associated.

The CDR3 extends over 18 amino acids. V was pared by 1 base and J by 2 bases, with 10 bases of the junction left unmatched. CDR1 and CDR2 from the germline V gene are GTSNPN and SVGIG (reference sequence). In the case of this clone: Its specificity is not known.

At collection, donors were nominally healthy, but unrecorded immune exposures were probable. It was with 60 Vbeta and 13 Jbeta primers that the PCR ran. The authors' processing: Among the unique TCR beta chains that a later analysis counted, roughly 80 million in all, about 11 million were shared. This table comes from immunoSEQ multiplex PCR, and its TCRdb copy is limited to in-frame clones, with some not included. V, J and clone size reflect that table, while D and trimming were determined from the DNA. This sample has some 170,000 clones, with 65% to 90% found just once. The TCR sequence derives from a man in his fifties in good health and CMV-seropositive. The chain links TRBV30 to TRBJ2-1; 11 bases agree with TRBD2. Sequenced material: PBMCs. The CDR3 here is CAWSEGLAGFDPYNEQFF. The CDR3 nucleotides read TGTGCCTGGAGTGAAGGACTAGCGGGTTTTGACCCCTACAATGAGCAGTTCTTC.